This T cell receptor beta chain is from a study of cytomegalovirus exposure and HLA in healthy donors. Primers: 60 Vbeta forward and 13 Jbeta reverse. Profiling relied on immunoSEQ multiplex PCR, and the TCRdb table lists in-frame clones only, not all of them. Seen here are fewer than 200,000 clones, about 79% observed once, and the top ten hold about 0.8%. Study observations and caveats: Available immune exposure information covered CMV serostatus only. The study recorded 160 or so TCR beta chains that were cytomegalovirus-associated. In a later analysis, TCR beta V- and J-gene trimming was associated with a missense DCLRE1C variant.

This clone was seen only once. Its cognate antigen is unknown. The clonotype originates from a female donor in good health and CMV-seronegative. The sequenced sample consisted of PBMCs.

The CDR3 here is CASSVAAGGRYEQYF. CDR3 bases: TGTGCCAGCAGCGTAGCAGCGGGGGGCCGGTACGAGCAGTACTTC. V gene TRBV9 combines with J gene TRBJ2-7; 9 bases are shared with TRBD2. In germline, CDR1 is SGDLS, CDR2 YYNGEE. V lost 0 bases to trimming and J lost 4 bases; unmatched junction nucleotides: 5. This CDR3 is built from 15 residues. Based on the CDR3 plus reference TRBV9 and TRBJ2-7, the full variable domain is DSGVTQTPKHLITATGQRVTLRCSPRSGDLSVYWYQQSLDQGLQFLIQYYNGEERAKGNILERFSAQQFPDLHSELNLSSLELGDSALYFCASSVAAGGRYEQYFGPGTRLTVT.